These 8 T cell receptor beta chains share one sample of origin, sequenced in a study of blood T cell repertoires in COVID-19 (TCRdb year 2020). The library was prepared using the immunoSEQ multiplex PCR assay. Not all clones reach the TCRdb copy of this immuneACCESS table, which keeps in-frame sequences only. Checked studies attribute under half of the gap to unresolved V genes and leave the rest unexplained. The sample profile shows some 100,000 clones; about 89% of them were found once. In total, the top ten clones hold around 2% of the sample. Material for sequencing was peripheral blood. Receptors originate from a human donor with active COVID-19. The donor label of this sample is uncertain.

This rearrangement joins TRBV4-3 to TRBJ2-7, with 7 nucleotides matching TRBD2. The CDR3 runs to 15 residues. With V trimmed by 1 base and J by 5 bases, 8 bases remained unmatched. The germline gives CDR1 LGHNA, CDR2 YSLEER. The CDR3 sequence: CASSQGLAPGDEQYF. CDR3 coding DNA: TGCGCCAGCAGCCAAGGACTAGCTCCGGGGGACGAGCAGTACTTC.

The chain couples TRBV2 to TRBJ1-2, with no clear D. The germline V gene encodes CDR1 SNHLY and CDR2 FYNNEI. The CDR3 extends over 12 amino acids. The V gene lost 7 bases and the J gene lost 8 bases, with 14 bases spanning the gap. In DNA form, the CDR3 reads TGTGCCAGCACTACCCTGGGAGAGGGCTACACCTTC. Translating it yields CASTTLGEGYTF. The variable domain in full, completed from reference TRBV2 and TRBJ1-2, reads EPEVTQTPSHQVTQMGQEVILRCVPISNHLYFYWYRQILGQKVEFLVSFYNNEISEKSEIFDDQFSVERPDGSNFTLKIRSTKLEDSAMYFCASTTLGEGYTFGSGTRLTVV.

CDR3 in DNA: TGCGCCAGCAGCTTGGGGCAGGCCGGTACGCAGTATTTT. It codes for CASSLGQAGTQYF. This rearrangement joins TRBV5-1 to TRBJ2-3; the D is unclear. V dropped 0 bases and J dropped 8 bases, with 10 bases sitting between them. Germline values: CDR1 SGHRS, CDR2 YFSETQ. The CDR3 loop spans 13 amino acids.

The J gene is TRBJ2-1, the V gene TRBV11-3, with TRBD2 matching over 11 bases. The CDR3 runs 15 residues. V gave up 5 bases and J gave up 4 bases; unmatched junction bases: 4. Germline values: CDR1 SGHNT, CDR2 YENEEA. The chain's CDR3 is CASSPGLAEYNEQFF. For the CDR3, the DNA is TGTGCCAGCAGCCCGGGACTAGCGGAGTACAATGAGCAGTTCTTC. The variable domain in full, completed from reference TRBV11-3 and TRBJ2-1, reads EAGVVQSPRYKIIEKKQPVAFWCNPISGHNTLYWYLQNLGQGPELLIRYENEEAVDDSQLPKDRFSAERLKGVDSTLKIQPAELGDSAVYLCASSPGLAEYNEQFFGPGTRLTVL.

The rearrangement joins TRBV18 to TRBJ1-1; 10 bases are a match to TRBD1. Germline values: CDR1 KGHSH, CDR2 LQKENI. The CDR3 runs 16 residues. V shed 5 bases, J shed 2 bases, and the junction held 8 bases outside the gene matches. CDR3 sequence: CASSTGTGEANTEAFF. Written as DNA, the CDR3 is TGTGCCAGCTCAACCGGGACAGGGGAAGCTAACACTGAAGCTTTCTTT.

The CDR3 coding sequence is TGTGCCAGCAGCTACACACAGGGGGGAAACACTGAAGCTTTCTTT. Protein product: CASSYTQGGNTEAFF. V is TRBV5-6 and J is TRBJ1-1; 8 bases agree with TRBD1. CDR3 length: 15 amino acids. V was pared by 3 bases and J by 2 bases, with 6 bases of the junction left unmatched. The V gene's germline CDR1 is SGHDT and CDR2 YYEEEE.

This chain uses TRBV2 with TRBJ2-7, with 7 bases fitting TRBD1. Per germline, CDR1 SNHLY and CDR2 FYNNEI. There are 13 residues in the CDR3. Losses at the gene ends were 5 bases for V and 7 bases for J; bases not matched to a gene: 8. CDR3 residues: CASSLGQNSEQYF. The CDR3 nucleotides read TGTGCCAGCAGTTTGGGACAGAACTCTGAGCAGTACTTC.

V and J are TRBV19 and TRBJ1-1; D not certain. Germline V gives CDR1 LNHDA, CDR2 SQIVND (reference sequence). The CDR3 is 13 amino acids. V lost 5 bases and J 0 bases, leaving 7 bases between the germline ends. For the CDR3, the DNA is TGTGCCAGTAGTGTTTATATGAACACTGAAGCTTTCTTT. Encoded protein: CASSVYMNTEAFF. The full variable domain, rest sourced from reference TRBV19 and TRBJ1-1, is DGGITQSPKYLFRKEGQNVTLSCEQNLNHDAMYWYRQDPGQGLRLIYYSQIVNDFQKGDIAEGYSVSREKKESFPLTVTSAQKNPTAFYLCASSVYMNTEAFFGQGTRLTVV.